The source of this T cell receptor beta chain is a study of blood T cell repertoires in COVID-19. Study overall: Samples taken during acute and convalescent COVID-19 were collected in the United States, Italy and Spain. From T cells, B-cell-depleted T cells, or PBMCs came the material, which was cDNA or gDNA.

The data were produced by immunoSEQ multiplex PCR, yet TCRdb's version contains in-frame clones alone and is incomplete. The sample carries about 160,000 clones, about 86% recorded once. From germline, CDR1 is MDHEN and CDR2 SYDVKM. The ends were cut back, 5 bases at V and 0 bases at J, with 11 bases in the middle. The CDR3 loop spans 15 amino acids. Material: peripheral blood. The TCR originated in a woman in her 70s with acute or convalescent COVID-19. The chain has TRBV28 and TRBJ2-4; D possibly corresponds to TRBD1 (5 bases). CDR3 sequence (DNA): TGTGCCAGCAGTCCCCGACAGCTAGCCAAAAACATTCAGTACTTC. Its translation is CASSPRQLAKNIQYF.